This T cell receptor beta chain was found in a study of T cells in women clearing cervical HPV infection. Overall study context: For cases, blood was sampled a median 149 days after lesion detection, interquartile range about 90 to 200 days. With HLA typing for only a few women, HLA confounding remains possible.

Per germline, CDR1 SGHRS and CDR2 YFSETQ. Between the trimmed V and J ends, which lost 0 bases and 1 base, there was a span of 13 bases. The CDR3 loop spans 16 amino acids. Points from the study as a whole: CIN3+ cases had significantly higher TCR richness than controls; evenness did not differ. It is unknown whether associations predate infection; no effector/memory or HPV-specific sorting.

Data came from immunoSEQ multiplex PCR; TCRdb stores just in-frame clones and leaves some out. The table lists 42,000 or so clones, with about 5% in the top ten. Points on this clone: What it recognizes is unknown. The CDR3 extends 3 residues past the end of the read, so its final part is completed from the germline J gene.

The sequenced sample consisted of blood buffy coat. The sequence derives from a woman aged 18 to 69 with a cervical HPV16 infection that either progressed to CIN3+ or cleared (not recorded which). This chain connects TRBV5-1 to TRBJ1-1, with D perhaps matching TRBD1 (6 bases). CDR3 bases read: TGCGCCAGCAGCTTGGTGAAAGGGGGTTCGAACACTGAA. Translation gives CASSLVKGGSNTE. The whole CDR3 sequence reads CASSLVKGGSNTEAFF.